The sequence of this T cell receptor (beta chain) was determined in a study of PD-1 blockade in classical Hodgkin lymphoma. The sample's time point: cycle 4 day 1 (C4D1), after 6 weeks of nivolumab. Every one of the patients relapsed after autologous stem cell transplantation (brentuximab vedotin exposure was variable). Sequenced by immunoSEQ multiplex PCR; TCRdb stores in-frame clones only, minus some. The repertoire holds roughly 96,000 clones, with approximately 94% as singletons. Trimming removed 2 bases from V and 8 bases from J, with 12 bases in between. The CDR3 extends over 13 amino acids. Per the germline V gene, CDR1 is MDHEN and CDR2 is SYDVKM. This clone was seen only once. Its antigen remains unknown. Broader study findings: Nivolumab initiated under 1 year post-ASCT led to patient exclusion.

This rearrangement joins TRBV28 to TRBJ1-1, with D perhaps TRBD1 (5 bases). The sample here was peripheral blood mononuclear cells (PBMCs), taken before the fourth cycle of nivolumab. The sequence derives from a human donor with classical Hodgkin lymphoma. The chain's CDR3 is CASSLTGTPEAFF. The CDR3 DNA reads as TGTGCCAGCAGTTTAACAGGCACCCCAGAAGCTTTCTTT.